The clone carrying this T cell receptor (beta chain) has a single count. The data were produced by immunoSEQ multiplex PCR, yet TCRdb's version contains in-frame clones alone and is incomplete. The sample shows approximately 20,000 clones, around 87% of them seen only once. These data are taken from a study of OX40 agonist ivuxolimab in advanced cancers. Trimming left V 4 bases short and J 5 bases short, with 33 bases between. Germline CDR1 reads SGDLS; CDR2 reads YYNGEE. This CDR3 is built from 20 residues. V is TRBV9 and J is TRBJ2-5; D is ambiguous. The sample was CD4+ or CD8+ T cells sorted from blood, taken in a trial of the OX40 agonist ivuxolimab. The origin of this receptor is an adult with an advanced solid tumor such as melanoma, head and neck, liver or kidney cancer. CDR3 bases: TGTGCCAGCAGCCCCCTTTGCGGCAGAGGCTTTAGGAAAAGGCCGGAGACCCAGTACTTC. This translates into CASSPLCGRGFRKRPETQYF.